This TCR beta chain appears in the sequencing data of a study of blood T cell repertoires in COVID-19. Study summary: There were acute and convalescent COVID-19 samples, and they came from the United States, Italy and Spain. PBMCs, B-cell-depleted T cells, or T cells provided the cDNA or gDNA that made up the material.

Enrolled during active infection, Seattle patients were then followed longitudinally. Germline lookup yields CDR1 SGHRS and CDR2 YFSETQ. J lost 2 bases, V lost 4 bases, and 11 bases had no gene match. The CDR3 totals 16 residues. How the authors handled the data: Quantification of nucleated cells was approximated via reference gene primer amplification. TCRdb's table, derived via immunoSEQ multiplex PCR, lists solely in-frame clones and lacks some. Clone size and V and J calls were adopted from that table, with D and trimming inferred from the DNA. The data show approximately 210,000 clones, about 80% seen once.

The chain uses TRBV5-1 and TRBJ1-1; TRBD1 agrees at 7 bases. This clonotype was obtained from a woman of 80 years or more with COVID-19, enrolled during active disease. The sample taken for sequencing was peripheral blood. The DNA of the CDR3 is TGCGCCAGCAGCGTAGGGACAGATCTTCCAAACACTGAAGCTTTCTTT. This encodes CASSVGTDLPNTEAFF.